The clone carrying this T cell receptor (beta chain) was observed a handful of times. Its matching antigen is unknown. TCRdb analysed the reads with MiXCR anew, one entry per CDR3 protein. The sample holds 400,000 or so distinct CDR3 sequences, roughly 20% seen once. This entry belongs to a study of T cell repertoires in cytomegalovirus infection. General observations from the study: HLA-C-restricted TCR beta clonotypes specific for CMV led the ex vivo response.

V was clipped by 4 bases and J by 6 bases; unmatched bases: 8. Germline CDR1 and CDR2: MNHGY and SAAAGT. The CDR3 length is 14 residues. Specimen: PBMCs. The receptor comes from a human donor in good health (CMV status not recorded). Some clones in this sample may be carry-over from other donors' samples. The gene calls are TRBV6-8 and TRBJ2-7; 8 bases fit TRBD2. The CDR3 sequence is CASSSFRGGGEQYF. As DNA, the CDR3 is TGTGCCAGCAGTTCATTCCGGGGGGGAGGCGAGCAGTACTTC.